This is a list of T cell receptor beta chains from one sample in a study of blood T cell repertoires in COVID-19. The assay was immunoSEQ multiplex PCR, and TCRdb's table has in-frame clones only and misses some. This table holds approximately 140,000 clones, 88% found once. The sample comprised peripheral blood. These TCRs come from a man aged 50-60 years with active or convalescent COVID-19. The CDR3 runs from the conserved cysteine through the conserved F or W. Fields, in order: clone size, J gene, V gene, D gene, CDR3 protein, CDR3 DNA. The D gene is left open where the match is weak. A row's size may be missing; if present it is once, few, many or a size class.

size: NA
J: TRBJ2-1
V: TRBV7-6
D: TRBD2
CDR3: CASSFRSTATSPTAYNEQFF
DNA: TGTGCCAGCAGCTTTCGCTCCACCGCGACTAGCCCTACCGCCTACAATGAGCAGTTCTTC

size: NA
J: TRBJ2-1
V: TRBV7-9
D: NA
CDR3: CASSSSGISYNEQFF
DNA: TGTGCCAGCAGCTCAAGCGGTATCTCCTACAATGAGCAGTTCTTC

size: NA
J: TRBJ2-7
V: TRBV29-1
D: NA
CDR3: CSVVGTTYEQYF
DNA: TGCAGCGTTGTCGGGACAACCTACGAGCAGTACTTC

size: NA
J: TRBJ1-3
V: TRBV4-3
D: NA
CDR3: CASSQVPGSSGNTIYF
DNA: TGCGCCAGCAGCCAAGTTCCCGGGAGCTCTGGAAACACCATATATTTT

size: NA
J: TRBJ2-1
V: TRBV27
D: NA
CDR3: CASSSRRGSSYNEQFF
DNA: TGTGCCAGCAGTTCCCGTCGGGGTAGCTCCTACAATGAGCAGTTCTTC

size: NA
J: TRBJ2-2
V: TRBV3-1/TRBV3-2
D: TRBD2
CDR3: CASSLAGTNTGELFF
DNA: TGTGCCAGCAGCCTAGCGGGAACGAACACCGGGGAGCTGTTTTTT

size: NA
J: TRBJ1-2
V: TRBV2
D: TRBD1
CDR3: CASSEGAGGSMGYTF
DNA: TGTGCCAGCAGTGAAGGGGCAGGGGGATCCATGGGCTACACCTTC

size: NA
J: TRBJ2-1
V: TRBV11-2
D: TRBD2
CDR3: CASSPRRAGAGNEQFF
DNA: TGTGCCAGCAGCCCGCGCCGAGCGGGAGCGGGCAATGAGCAGTTCTTC

size: NA
J: TRBJ2-7
V: TRBV6-5
D: NA
CDR3: CASSYFAGVGYEQYF
DNA: TGTGCCAGCAGTTACTTTGCTGGAGTAGGCTACGAGCAGTACTTC

size: NA
J: TRBJ2-1
V: TRBV7-3
D: TRBD1
CDR3: CASSSRTGEQFF
DNA: TGTGCCAGCAGTTCCAGGACAGGAGAGCAGTTCTTC

size: NA
J: TRBJ1-5
V: TRBV19
D: TRBD1
CDR3: CASTGTASSNQPQHF
DNA: TGTGCCAGTACCGGGACAGCCTCTAGCAATCAGCCCCAGCATTTT

size: NA
J: TRBJ1-5
V: TRBV5-6
D: NA
CDR3: CASSSRQLNQPQHF
DNA: TGTGCCAGCAGCTCACGACAGCTCAATCAGCCCCAGCATTTT

size: NA
J: TRBJ2-7
V: TRBV30
D: TRBD1
CDR3: CAWSVSQGAHEQYF
DNA: TGTGCCTGGAGTGTATCGCAGGGGGCCCACGAGCAGTACTTC

size: NA
J: TRBJ1-1
V: TRBV5-4
D: NA
CDR3: CASSLVDRPLEAFF
DNA: TGTGCCAGCAGTTTGGTCGACAGGCCTCTCGAAGCTTTCTTT

size: once
J: TRBJ2-7
V: TRBV7-9
D: TRBD2
CDR3: CASSLVVIVSGRAAYEQYF
DNA: TGTGCCAGCAGCTTAGTGGTAATAGTAAGCGGGAGAGCGGCGTACGAGCAGTACTTC

size: NA
J: TRBJ2-1
V: TRBV19
D: TRBD2
CDR3: CASSLGEGLYNEQFF
DNA: TGTGCCAGTAGTTTGGGGGAGGGCCTATACAATGAGCAGTTCTTC

size: once
J: TRBJ2-1
V: TRBV6-5
D: NA
CDR3: CASGRRDNEQFF
DNA: TGTGCTTCCGGGAGACGCGACAATGAGCAGTTCTTC

size: NA
J: TRBJ2-2
V: TRBV30
D: TRBD1
CDR3: CAWGKGAATGELFF
DNA: TGTGCCTGGGGAAAGGGGGCAGCCACCGGGGAGCTGTTTTTT

size: NA
J: TRBJ2-5
V: TRBV3-1/TRBV3-2
D: NA
CDR3: CASSLRDSDTPRTQYF
DNA: TGTGCCAGCAGCCTCCGGGACTCCGACACGCCGAGGACCCAGTACTTC

size: NA
J: TRBJ1-1
V: TRBV14
D: TRBD1
CDR3: CASSQDRGTANTEAFF
DNA: TGTGCCAGCAGCCAAGATCGGGGGACAGCGAACACTGAAGCTTTCTTT

size: NA
J: TRBJ1-6
V: TRBV18
D: NA
CDR3: CASSAGQRNNSPLHF
DNA: TGTGCCAGCTCAGCAGGACAGAGGAATAATTCACCCCTCCACTTT

size: NA
J: TRBJ1-5
V: TRBV27
D: NA
CDR3: CASSLYWKGQPQHF
DNA: TGTGCCAGCAGTTTATACTGGAAGGGGCAGCCCCAGCATTTT

size: once
J: TRBJ2-5
V: TRBV5-5
D: TRBD1
CDR3: CASSGGTGGIETQYF
DNA: TGTGCCAGCAGCGGAGGGACAGGGGGCATAGAGACCCAGTACTTC

size: NA
J: TRBJ1-6
V: TRBV6-5
D: TRBD1
CDR3: CASSGRQGLNSPLHF
DNA: TGTGCCAGCAGCGGACGACAGGGGCTTAATTCACCCCTCCACTTT

size: NA
J: TRBJ1-2
V: TRBV6-2/TRBV6-3
D: TRBD1
CDR3: CASSSQDPRDSYGYTF
DNA: TGTGCCAGCAGTTCCCAGGACCCCCGGGACAGCTATGGCTACACCTTC

size: NA
J: TRBJ1-1
V: TRBV12-3/TRBV12-4
D: TRBD1
CDR3: CASSFSRGKAFF
DNA: TGTGCCAGCAGTTTTTCCAGGGGGAAAGCTTTCTTT

size: few
J: TRBJ2-1
V: TRBV27
D: TRBD1
CDR3: CASTRQAGGTNEQFF
DNA: TGTGCCAGCACACGCCAAGCAGGGGGTACCAATGAGCAGTTCTTC

size: NA
J: TRBJ2-4
V: TRBV19
D: TRBD1
CDR3: CASSMGQDKNIQYF
DNA: TGTGCCAGTAGTATGGGACAGGACAAAAACATTCAGTACTTC

size: NA
J: TRBJ2-4
V: TRBV28
D: TRBD2
CDR3: CASSSGGIAKNIQYF
DNA: TGTGCCAGCAGCTCGGGGGGGATAGCCAAAAACATTCAGTACTTC

size: NA
J: TRBJ2-7
V: TRBV5-1
D: TRBD2
CDR3: CASTPKRLAGDHEQYF
DNA: TGCGCCAGCACACCGAAGAGACTAGCGGGAGATCACGAGCAGTACTTC

size: NA
J: TRBJ1-6
V: TRBV5-1
D: NA
CDR3: CASSSLQGLNSPLHF
DNA: TGCGCCAGCAGCTCGCTACAGGGCCTTAATTCACCCCTCCACTTT

size: NA
J: TRBJ2-5
V: TRBV7-2
D: NA
CDR3: CASSARSQGTQYF
DNA: TGTGCCAGCAGCGCTAGGTCGCAAGGGACCCAGTACTTC

size: NA
J: TRBJ2-4
V: TRBV30
D: NA
CDR3: CAWRSQFKNIQYF
DNA: TGTGCCTGGAGGTCACAGTTCAAAAACATTCAGTACTTC

size: NA
J: TRBJ1-2
V: TRBV28
D: TRBD1
CDR3: CASRPNRGPTGYTF
DNA: TGTGCCAGCAGGCCAAACAGGGGGCCCACCGGCTACACCTTC

size: NA
J: TRBJ1-2
V: TRBV6-5
D: TRBD1
CDR3: CASSSPRTGNYGYTF
DNA: TGTGCCAGCAGTTCCCCACGGACAGGGAACTATGGCTACACCTTC

size: NA
J: TRBJ1-2
V: TRBV2
D: NA
CDR3: CASRPGQSGYGYTF
DNA: TGTGCCAGCAGACCCGGACAATCTGGCTATGGCTACACCTTC

size: NA
J: TRBJ2-7
V: TRBV11-2
D: NA
CDR3: CASSLVAGLDEQYF
DNA: TGTGCCAGCAGCTTAGTCGCGGGTTTAGACGAGCAGTACTTC

size: NA
J: TRBJ1-4
V: TRBV21-1
D: NA
CDR3: CASSKVARPNEKLFF
DNA: TGTGCCAGCAGCAAAGTGGCGAGGCCTAATGAAAAACTGTTTTTT

size: NA
J: TRBJ1-6
V: TRBV7-9
D: NA
CDR3: CASSSTGTANSPLHF
DNA: TGTGCCAGCAGCTCCACCGGGACTGCTAATTCACCCCTCCACTTT

size: NA
J: TRBJ1-4
V: TRBV6-5
D: NA
CDR3: CASIARDSVGKLFF
DNA: TGTGCCAGCATTGCCCGGGACTCGGTAGGAAAACTGTTTTTT

size: NA
J: TRBJ2-1
V: TRBV5-4
D: TRBD1
CDR3: CASSSTPGQPKNEQFF
DNA: TGTGCCAGCAGCTCAACGCCGGGACAGCCAAAAAATGAGCAGTTCTTC

size: once
J: TRBJ2-7
V: TRBV5-4
D: NA
CDR3: CASSLGGSANYEQYF
DNA: TGTGCCAGCAGCTTGGGGGGCTCAGCTAACTACGAGCAGTACTTC

size: NA
J: TRBJ2-6
V: TRBV5-8
D: NA
CDR3: CASSLAAGAGANVLTF
DNA: TGTGCCAGCAGCTTGGCCGCCGGGGCTGGGGCCAACGTCCTGACTTTC

size: NA
J: TRBJ2-7
V: TRBV28
D: TRBD1
CDR3: CASRPAGTGSYEQYF
DNA: TGTGCCAGCAGACCCGCCGGGACAGGCTCCTACGAGCAGTACTTC

size: once
J: TRBJ2-7
V: TRBV6-5
D: NA
CDR3: CASSRTSSSYEQYF
DNA: TGTGCCAGCAGTCGGACTTCCAGCTCCTACGAGCAGTACTTC

size: NA
J: TRBJ1-4
V: TRBV9
D: NA
CDR3: CASSVSPGAEKLFF
DNA: TGTGCCAGCAGCGTAAGTCCAGGGGCCGAAAAACTGTTTTTT

size: NA
J: TRBJ2-7
V: TRBV28
D: TRBD2
CDR3: CASSPTQGEGGFSGSPNYEQYF
DNA: TGTGCCAGCAGTCCCACCCAGGGGGAGGGCGGATTTAGCGGGAGTCCTAACTACGAGCAGTACTTC